This T cell receptor (beta chain) was identified in a study of control samples from healthy donors and cancer patients. Assay: immunoSEQ multiplex PCR; the TCRdb copy retains only in-frame clones and omits some. This table holds about 180,000 clones, roughly nine tenths found once. The CDR3 runs to 16 residues. Germline V gives CDR1 MNHEY, CDR2 SVGEGT. V lost 0 bases to trimming and J lost 4 bases, with 12 bases between them. The clonotype comes from a young man in good health. The chain recombines TRBV6-2 or TRBV6-3 with TRBJ2-2; D is possibly TRBD2 (5 bases). Sequencing was performed on blood. The CDR3 region has the DNA TGTGCCAGCAGTTACTCCGGAACTAGGTTCACCGGGGAGCTGTTTTTT. It yields the protein CASSYSGTRFTGELFF.